The 29 T cell receptor beta chains listed next were all sequenced from one sample in a study of shared clonotypes between healthy human individuals. Clones were sequenced by immunoSEQ multiplex PCR, and TCRdb holds only the in-frame ones, with some missing. The sample yields more than 2 million clones, about 95% seen once. It was CD45RO-negative cells, positively selected for CCR7, that made up naive CD8 cells, with terminally differentiated effector memory CD45RA+ cells excluded. The source material was naive CD8+ T cells sorted from blood. The receptors were sampled from a man aged 18 to 29 in good health.

DNA for the CDR3: TGTGCCTGGACTAGCGGGAGGGACTACGAGCAGTACTTC. Its translation is CAWTSGRDYEQYF. The chain recombines TRBV30 with TRBJ2-7; TRBD2 matches 12 bases. Trimming took 4 bases from V and 3 from J; bases not matched to a gene: 1. Germline CDR1 GTSNPN, CDR2 SVGIG (reference sequence). This CDR3 is 13 amino acids long.

This clone was seen once. CDR3 residues: CASRDSMGTDTQYF. The CDR3 DNA reads TGTGCCAGCAGAGACTCGATGGGCACAGATACGCAGTATTTT. The chain recombines TRBV7-9 with TRBJ2-3; D is ambiguous. Germline V gene sequence: CDR1 SEHNR, CDR2 FQNEAQ (reference sequence). V shed 6 bases and J shed 1 base, with 11 bases lying between them. This CDR3 is built from 14 residues.

The chain employs TRBV5-6 and TRBJ2-3; D remains unclear. CDR3 length: 13 amino acids. Trimming took off 4 bases at V and 2 bases at J, with 8 bases between the two ends. CDR1 and CDR2 (germline): SGHDT, YYEEEE. The CDR3 nucleotides are TGTGCCAGCAGCGTGGAGACCACAGATACGCAGTATTTT. Its translation is CASSVETTDTQYF. Drawing the rest from reference TRBV5-6 and TRBJ2-3, the complete variable domain is DAGVTQSPTHLIKTRGQQVTLRCSPKSGHDTVSWYQQALGQGPQFIFQYYEEEERQRGNFPDRFSGHQFPNYSSELNVNALLLGDSALYLCASSVETTDTQYFGPGTRLTVL.

DNA of the CDR3: TGTGCCAGCAGCTTGTCAGGGGGCAGTAATCAGCCCCAGCATTTT. The encoded protein is CASSLSGGSNQPQHF. This chain joins TRBV7-3 and TRBJ1-5, with 8 bases aligning to TRBD1. Losses at the gene ends were 3 bases for V and 4 bases for J; bases not matched to a gene: 5. Germline CDR1 and CDR2: SGHTA and FQGTGA. The CDR3 is made up of 15 amino acids.

This clone turned up a few times. The J gene is TRBJ1-5, the V gene TRBV19; perhaps TRBD1 as D (6 bases). Trimming removed 2 bases from V and 4 bases from J, with 9 bases in between. The CDR3 runs 14 residues. The germline CDR1 and CDR2 sequences are LNHDA and SQIVND (reference sequence). The CDR3 DNA reads TGTGCCAGTAGTATATCCCAGGGGAATCAGCCCCAGCATTTT. Translated: CASSISQGNQPQHF.

A word on this clone: Other DNA sequences of this sample code for an identical CDR3. CDR3 loop: CSVDRGYNEQFF. CDR3 nucleotides: TGCAGCGTTGACAGAGGGTACAATGAGCAGTTCTTC. The gene calls are TRBV29-1 and TRBJ2-1; tentatively, D is TRBD2 (5 bases). Germline CDR1 and CDR2: SQVTM and ANQGSEA. Deletions cut 3 bases from V and 4 bases from J, with 7 bases between. CDR3 length: 12 residues.

This clone has a single count. The rearrangement uses TRBV10-3 and TRBJ2-3, with D uncertain. CDR3 size: 16 residues. V lost 3 bases, J lost 2 bases, and 15 bases lay in between. CDR1 and CDR2 from the germline V gene are ENHRY and SYGVKD. CDR3 nucleotides: TGTGCCATCAGTGAACTCTCGGCGGAGAACACAGATACGCAGTATTTT. Translated, it gives CAISELSAENTDTQYF.

The chain joins TRBV19 to TRBJ1-4; D remains unclear. The germline V gene has CDR1 LNHDA and CDR2 SQIVND (reference sequence). Trimming left V 1 base short and J 7 bases short, with 7 bases between. This CDR3 spans 13 amino acids. The DNA for the CDR3 is TGTGCCAGTAGTATAGTGGGAACTGAAAAACTGTTTTTT. This sequence encodes CASSIVGTEKLFF.

To note about this clone: This CDR3 is also generated by other DNA sequences in the sample. V and J are TRBV4-3 and TRBJ2-7; 9 bases align to TRBD1. V lost 0 bases to trimming and J lost 5 bases; unmatched junction nucleotides: 5. Germline V gene lookup returns CDR1 LGHNA and CDR2 YSLEER. The CDR3 consists of 15 residues. CDR3 nucleotide sequence: TGCGCCAGCAGCCAAGATCGAACAGGGGGCCACGAGCAGTACTTC. Translation gives CASSQDRTGGHEQYF.

As concerns this clone: This CDR3 is also generated by other DNA sequences in the sample. V gene TRBV7-9 combines with J gene TRBJ1-1; the D is unclear. The germline V gene has CDR1 SEHNR and CDR2 FQNEAQ (reference sequence). V gave up 1 base and J gave up 1 base, with 7 bases separating them. CDR3 length: 14 amino acids. This CDR3 reads CASSLEAGNTEAFF. In DNA form, the CDR3 reads TGTGCCAGCAGCTTAGAGGCAGGGAACACTGAAGCTTTCTTT.

The rearrangement joins TRBV5-1 to TRBJ2-5; 7 bases agree with TRBD1. This CDR3 is built from 16 residues. V lost 4 bases and J lost 3; bases outside the gene matches: 12. The germline gives CDR1 SGHRS, CDR2 YFSETQ. The CDR3 DNA follows: TGCGCCAGCAGCCCCACCCCCGGGACAGCCGAAGAGACCCAGTACTTC. Protein: CASSPTPGTAEETQYF. The full variable domain, with the rest looked up from reference TRBV5-1 and TRBJ2-5, is KAGVTQTPRYLIKTRGQQVTLSCSPISGHRSVSWYQQTPGQGLQFLFEYFSETQRNKGNFPGRFSGRQFSNSRSEMNVSTLELGDSALYLCASSPTPGTAEETQYFGPGTRLLVL.

The chain is built from TRBV28 and TRBJ2-5; TRBD1 agrees at 7 bases. Trimming at V came to 7 bases and at J to 1 base, leaving 3 bases not matched to a gene. The CDR3 runs to 13 residues. Looked up from germline, CDR1 is MDHEN and CDR2 is SYDVKM. The CDR3 reads CASTGQAQETQYF. Written as DNA, the CDR3 is TGTGCCAGCACTGGACAGGCCCAAGAGACCCAGTACTTC.

V gene TRBV10-3 combines with J gene TRBJ2-3; 8 bases match TRBD1. Trimming at V came to 5 bases and at J to 2 bases, leaving 9 bases not matched to a gene. The germline V gene encodes CDR1 ENHRY and CDR2 SYGVKD. This CDR3 is built from 16 residues. The DNA for the CDR3 is TGTGCCATCAGTCCAGGACAGGGACTTATCACAGATACGCAGTATTTT. It yields the protein CAISPGQGLITDTQYF.

V usage is TRBV6-5 and J usage is TRBJ2-1, with TRBD1 matching 7 bases. Germline lookup yields CDR1 MNHEY and CDR2 SVGAGI. The CDR3 sequence is 16 residues long. With 0 bases clipped from V and 7 bases from J, the junction kept 9 bases outside the gene matches. The CDR3 nucleotides are TGTGCCAGCAGTTACTCGGGGACAGATGGGTGGAATGAGCAGTTCTTC. Its protein is CASSYSGTDGWNEQFF.

The chain links TRBV27 to TRBJ1-2; a weak D match, TRBD1 (5 bases). Germline values: CDR1 MNHEY, CDR2 SMNVEV (reference sequence). The CDR3 consists of 14 residues. V dropped 3 bases and J dropped 5 bases, with 13 bases sitting between them. CDR3: CASSFSGSFYGYTF. DNA for the CDR3: TGTGCCAGCAGTTTTTCAGGGAGTTTTTATGGCTACACCTTC.

This clone was seen only once. V usage is TRBV28 and J usage is TRBJ1-3; tentatively, D is TRBD1 (5 bases). Per germline, CDR1 MDHEN and CDR2 SYDVKM. V was clipped by 5 bases and J by 8 bases, with 16 bases between them. The CDR3 runs to 14 residues. CDR3 protein: CASSPNDSGYTIYF. In nucleotides, the CDR3 is TGTGCCAGCAGTCCGAATGACAGTGGCTACACCATATATTTT.

The V gene is TRBV6-6, the J gene TRBJ1-5, with 8 bases fitting TRBD1. This CDR3 spans 16 amino acids. J gave up 3 bases and V 0 bases, and 4 bases lay outside the gene matches. Germline CDR1 is MNHNY and CDR2 is SVGAGI (reference sequence). In DNA form, the CDR3 reads TGTGCCAGCAGTTACTCGACAGGGGCTGACAATCAGCCCCAGCATTTT. This translates into CASSYSTGADNQPQHF.

The chain carries TRBV10-3 and TRBJ2-1, with D possibly TRBD1 on 5 matching bases. From germline, CDR1 is ENHRY and CDR2 SYGVKD. Trimming took off 3 bases at V and 0 bases at J, with 12 bases between the two ends. CDR3 length: 16 amino acids. CDR3 sequence: CAISDRGSSSYNEQFF. In nucleotides, the CDR3 is TGTGCCATCAGTGATAGGGGCTCTAGCTCCTACAATGAGCAGTTCTTC.

The gene calls are TRBV7-6 and TRBJ2-7; 7 nucleotides match TRBD2. The germline CDR1 and CDR2 sequences are SGHVS and FNYEAQ. The CDR3 sequence is 15 residues long. Trimming took 2 bases from V and 2 from J; bases not matched to a gene: 6. The CDR3 reads CASSLLGGEPYEQYF. In DNA form, the CDR3 reads TGTGCCAGCAGCTTACTGGGGGGGGAGCCCTACGAGCAGTACTTC.

The chain links TRBV7-6 to TRBJ2-5; D perhaps matches TRBD2 (5 bases). CDR1 and CDR2 (germline): SGHVS, FNYEAQ. The CDR3 length is 15 residues. The V end was cut by 1 base, the J end by 0 bases, with 9 bases between. The CDR3 loop reads CASSLVPGNQETQYF. The CDR3 DNA follows: TGTGCCAGCAGCTTAGTCCCCGGGAACCAAGAGACCCAGTACTTC.

The V and J genes are TRBV19 and TRBJ1-1; 7 bases align to TRBD1. Germline values: CDR1 LNHDA, CDR2 SQIVND (reference sequence). V was pared by 5 bases and J by 3 bases, with 6 bases of the junction left unmatched. The CDR3 runs to 14 residues. CDR3 DNA sequence: TGTGCCAGTAGTTCGACAGGGCGGTACACTGAAGCTTTCTTT. Translation gives CASSSTGRYTEAFF.

The chain uses TRBV30 and TRBJ2-1; D may be TRBD1 (5 bases). CDR1 GTSNPN and CDR2 SVGIG come from the germline V gene (reference sequence). The V and J ends lost 0 bases and 8 bases respectively, with 11 bases between them. The CDR3 is 13 amino acids. CDR3: CAWSVLQGDEQFF. The CDR3 nucleotides are TGTGCCTGGAGTGTGCTCCAAGGGGATGAGCAGTTCTTC.

The CDR3 DNA reads as TGCAGCGTTGCCCTGACAGGGGACATCAATTCACCCCTCCACTTT. Its translation is CSVALTGDINSPLHF. The genes are TRBV29-1 and TRBJ1-6, with 8 positions matching TRBD1. Germline V CDR1 and CDR2: SQVTM, ANQGSEA. CDR3 length equals 15 residues. J was trimmed by 7 bases and V by 4 bases; bases with no gene match: 9.

This clone appeared a single time. CDR3 bases: TGTGCCTTAGACGGCAGGGGTCAGACCCAGTACTTC. This sequence encodes CALDGRGQTQYF. The rearrangement joins TRBV30 to TRBJ2-5; possible D gene TRBD1, 6 bases. Germline V gene sequence: CDR1 GTSNPN, CDR2 SVGIG (reference sequence). The CDR3 is 12 residues long. V was shortened by 7 bases and J by 6 bases, with 15 bases between the two germline ends.

This rearrangement joins TRBV6-5 to TRBJ2-5, with D possibly being TRBD1 or TRBD2 (5 bases each). V was pared by 6 bases and J by 4 bases, with 12 bases between. The CDR3 runs to 13 residues. CDR1 MNHEY and CDR2 SVGAGI come from the germline V gene. The CDR3 protein is CASSFTGGETQYF. CDR3 in DNA: TGTGCCAGCAGCTTTACAGGAGGAGAGACCCAGTACTTC.

For this clone: Distinct nucleotide sequences in the sample also encode this CDR3. This rearrangement joins TRBV27 to TRBJ2-2; D call uncertain. The CDR3 length is 12 residues. CDR1 MNHEY and CDR2 SMNVEV come from the germline V gene (reference sequence). Trimming removed 3 bases from V and 4 bases from J, with 3 bases in between. DNA of the CDR3: TGTGCCAGCAGTTTCCGCACCGGGGAGCTGTTTTTT. As protein: CASSFRTGELFF.

The rearrangement links TRBV27 to TRBJ2-3; 9 bases align to TRBD1. Germline V gene sequence: CDR1 MNHEY, CDR2 SMNVEV (reference sequence). V lost 3 bases, J lost 5 bases, and 3 bases stayed unmatched. The CDR3 sequence is 14 residues long. In DNA, the CDR3 is TGTGCCAGCAGTTTTTACAGGGGGCAAGATACGCAGTATTTT. Its protein product is CASSFYRGQDTQYF.

As concerns this clone: Additional DNA sequences in this sample encode the identical CDR3. V usage is TRBV7-9 and J usage is TRBJ2-7; TRBD1 might be the D (6 bases). The CDR3 is 14 residues long. V lost 2 bases and J lost 1, with 9 bases in between. Germline CDR1 SEHNR, CDR2 FQNEAQ (reference sequence). The CDR3 is CASSLPGQSYEQYF. The DNA for the CDR3 is TGTGCCAGCAGCTTACCCGGACAGTCCTACGAGCAGTACTTC.

This clone was observed a single time. The rearrangement links TRBV19 to TRBJ1-1, with a weak D call TRBD1 (5 bases). This CDR3 comprises 14 residues. V lost 8 bases to trimming and J lost 4 bases, with 17 bases between them. Germline CDR1 reads LNHDA; CDR2 reads SQIVND (reference sequence). DNA of the CDR3: TGTGCCAGTCACGTCGCAGGGTCTGGCACTGAAGCTTTCTTT. It codes for CASHVAGSGTEAFF.